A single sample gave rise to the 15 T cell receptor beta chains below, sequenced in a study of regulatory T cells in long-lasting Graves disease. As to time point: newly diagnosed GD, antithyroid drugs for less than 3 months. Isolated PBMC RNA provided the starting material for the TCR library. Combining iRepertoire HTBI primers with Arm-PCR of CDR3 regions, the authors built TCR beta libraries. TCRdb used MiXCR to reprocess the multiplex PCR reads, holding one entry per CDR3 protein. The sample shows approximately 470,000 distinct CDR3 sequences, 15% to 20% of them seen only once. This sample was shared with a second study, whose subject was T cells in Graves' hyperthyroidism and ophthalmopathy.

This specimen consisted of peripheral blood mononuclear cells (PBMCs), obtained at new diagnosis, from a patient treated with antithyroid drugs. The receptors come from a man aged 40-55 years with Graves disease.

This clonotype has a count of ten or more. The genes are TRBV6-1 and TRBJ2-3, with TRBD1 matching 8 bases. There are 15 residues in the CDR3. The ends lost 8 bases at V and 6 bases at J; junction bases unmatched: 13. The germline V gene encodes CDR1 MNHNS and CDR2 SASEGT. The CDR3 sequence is CASGLDAGGVDTQYF. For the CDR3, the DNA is TGTGCCAGCGGCCTGGACGCAGGGGGCGTCGATACGCAGTATTTT.

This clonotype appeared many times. Here the CDR3 DNA reads TGCAGTGCTAGAGTCGGGACAGGCACTCAGCCCCAGCATTTT. Its translation: CSARVGTGTQPQHF. This chain uses TRBV20-1 with TRBJ1-5, with 8 bases aligning to TRBD1. The J segment lost 6 bases and the V segment lost 1 base, leaving 5 bases of the junction unmatched. There are 14 residues in the CDR3. Germline CDR1 DFQATT, CDR2 SNEGSKA (reference sequence).

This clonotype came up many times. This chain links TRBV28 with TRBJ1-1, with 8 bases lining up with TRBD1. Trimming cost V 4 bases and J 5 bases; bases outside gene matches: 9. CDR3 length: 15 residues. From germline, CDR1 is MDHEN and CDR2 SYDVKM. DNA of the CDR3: TGTGCCAGCAGTTCAATGACAGGGGCGATGACTGAAGCTTTCTTT. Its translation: CASSSMTGAMTEAFF.

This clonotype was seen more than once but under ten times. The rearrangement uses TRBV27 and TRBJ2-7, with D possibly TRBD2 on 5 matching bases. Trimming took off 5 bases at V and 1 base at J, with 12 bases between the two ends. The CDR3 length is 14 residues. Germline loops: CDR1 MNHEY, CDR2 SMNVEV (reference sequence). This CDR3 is CASSLQRLSYEQYF. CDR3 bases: TGTGCCAGCAGTCTACAGCGGTTATCCTACGAGCAGTACTTC.

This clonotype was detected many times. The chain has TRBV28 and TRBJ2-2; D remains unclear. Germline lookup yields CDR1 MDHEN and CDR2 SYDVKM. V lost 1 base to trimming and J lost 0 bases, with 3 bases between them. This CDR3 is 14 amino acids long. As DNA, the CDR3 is TGTGCCAGCAGTTTATCCCCGAACACCGGGGAGCTGTTTTTT. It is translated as CASSLSPNTGELFF.

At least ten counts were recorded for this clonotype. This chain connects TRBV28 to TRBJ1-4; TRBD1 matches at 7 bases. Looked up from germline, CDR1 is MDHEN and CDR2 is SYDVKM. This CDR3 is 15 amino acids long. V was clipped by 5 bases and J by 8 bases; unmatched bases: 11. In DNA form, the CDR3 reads TGTGCCAGCAGTACCAGACAGGGCCACCAAGAAAAACTGTTTTTT. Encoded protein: CASSTRQGHQEKLFF.

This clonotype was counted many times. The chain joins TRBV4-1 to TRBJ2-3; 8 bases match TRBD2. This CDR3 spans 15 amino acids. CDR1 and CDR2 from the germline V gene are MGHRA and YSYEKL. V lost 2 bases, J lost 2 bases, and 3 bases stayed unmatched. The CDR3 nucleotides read TGCGCCAGCAGCCAACCAGCGGGAGACACAGATACGCAGTATTTT. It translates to CASSQPAGDTDTQYF.

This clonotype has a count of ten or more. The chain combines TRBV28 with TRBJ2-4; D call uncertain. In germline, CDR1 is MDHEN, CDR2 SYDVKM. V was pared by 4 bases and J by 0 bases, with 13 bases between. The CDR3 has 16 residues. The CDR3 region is CASSYVSNLAKNIQYF. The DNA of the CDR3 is TGTGCCAGCAGTTATGTCTCTAATTTAGCCAAAAACATTCAGTACTTC.

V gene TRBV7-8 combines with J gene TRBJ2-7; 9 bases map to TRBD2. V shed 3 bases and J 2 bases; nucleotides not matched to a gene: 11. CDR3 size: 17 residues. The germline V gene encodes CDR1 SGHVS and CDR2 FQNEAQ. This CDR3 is CASSFGVGGLAPYEQYF. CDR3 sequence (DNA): TGTGCCAGCAGCTTTGGGGTCGGGGGACTAGCCCCCTACGAGCAGTACTTC.

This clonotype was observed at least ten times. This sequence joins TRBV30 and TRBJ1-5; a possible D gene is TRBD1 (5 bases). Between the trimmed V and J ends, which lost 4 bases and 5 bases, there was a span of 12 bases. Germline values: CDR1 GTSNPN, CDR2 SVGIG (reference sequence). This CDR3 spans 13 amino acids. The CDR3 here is CAWNGGGDQPQHF. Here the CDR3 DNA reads TGTGCCTGGAATGGTGGGGGGGATCAGCCCCAGCATTTT.

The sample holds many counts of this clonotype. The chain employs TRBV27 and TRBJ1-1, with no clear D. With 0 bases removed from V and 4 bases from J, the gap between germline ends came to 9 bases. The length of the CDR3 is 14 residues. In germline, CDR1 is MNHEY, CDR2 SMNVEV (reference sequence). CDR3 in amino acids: CASSLSSPATEAFF. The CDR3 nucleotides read TGTGCCAGCAGTTTATCATCCCCCGCCACTGAAGCTTTCTTT.

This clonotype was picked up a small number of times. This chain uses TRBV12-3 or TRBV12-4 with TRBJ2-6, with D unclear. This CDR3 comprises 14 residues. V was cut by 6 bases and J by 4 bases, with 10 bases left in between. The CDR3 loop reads CASRSGFGANVLTF. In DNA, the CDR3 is TGTGCCAGCAGATCAGGCTTCGGGGCCAACGTCCTGACTTTC.

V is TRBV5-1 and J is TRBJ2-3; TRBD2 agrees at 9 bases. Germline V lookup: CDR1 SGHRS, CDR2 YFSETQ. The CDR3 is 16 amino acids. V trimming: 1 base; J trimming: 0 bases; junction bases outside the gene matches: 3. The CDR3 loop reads CASSLITSGSTDTQYF. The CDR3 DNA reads TGCGCCAGCAGCTTGATTACTAGCGGGAGCACAGATACGCAGTATTTT.

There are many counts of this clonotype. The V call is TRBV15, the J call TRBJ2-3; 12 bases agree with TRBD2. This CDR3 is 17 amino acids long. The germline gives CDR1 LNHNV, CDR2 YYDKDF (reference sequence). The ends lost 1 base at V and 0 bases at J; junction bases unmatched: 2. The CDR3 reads CATSRGGTSGSTDTQYF. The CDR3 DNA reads TGTGCCACCAGCAGAGGGGGGACTAGCGGGAGCACAGATACGCAGTATTTT.

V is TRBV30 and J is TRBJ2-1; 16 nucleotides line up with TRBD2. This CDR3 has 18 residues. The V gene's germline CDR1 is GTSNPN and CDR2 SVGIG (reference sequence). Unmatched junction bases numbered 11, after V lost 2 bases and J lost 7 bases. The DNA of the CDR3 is TGTGCCTGGAGTATGTCGGGACTAGCGGGAGGGTTTGAAAATGAGCAGTTCTTC. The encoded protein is CAWSMSGLAGGFENEQFF. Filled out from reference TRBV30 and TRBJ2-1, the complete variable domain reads SQTIHQWPATLVQPVGSPLSLECTVEGTSNPNLYWYRQAAGRGLQLLFYSVGIGQISSEVPQNLSASRPQDRQFILSSKKLLLSDSGFYLCAWSMSGLAGGFENEQFFGPGTRLTVL.